This is a list of T cell receptor beta chains from one sample in a study of OX40 agonist ivuxolimab in advanced cancers. Only in-frame clones appear in the TCRdb table, and some are missing; sequencing was by immunoSEQ multiplex PCR. The table shows tens of thousands of clones, with 80% to 95% occurring only once. The sample consisted of CD4+ or CD8+ T cells sorted from blood, taken in a trial of the OX40 agonist ivuxolimab. The receptors originated from an adult with an advanced solid tumor such as melanoma, head and neck, liver or kidney cancer. Both conserved end residues are part of each CDR3. The D gene is left open where the match is weak. Size is stated for part of the rows, as once, few or many counts, or as a class when the clone is expanded.

v_gene	j_gene	d_gene	abundance	len	CDR3aa	CDR3nt
TRBV7-9	TRBJ2-5	TRBD2	-	15	CASSTGLAGVETQYF	TGTGCCAGCAGCACGGGACTAGCGGGAGTGGAGACCCAGTACTTC
TRBV9	TRBJ2-1	TRBD2	-	14	CASSGSGRNNEQFF	TGTGCCAGCAGCGGGAGCGGGAGGAACAATGAGCAGTTCTTC
TRBV11-1	TRBJ1-1	-	few	15	CASSQGGPANTEAFF	TGCGCCAGCAGCCAAGGGGGGCCCGCGAACACTGAAGCTTTCTTT
TRBV19	TRBJ1-1	TRBD1	-	14	CASSILPGGAEAFF	TGTGCCAGTAGTATATTGCCAGGGGGGGCTGAAGCTTTCTTT
TRBV11-3	TRBJ2-7	-	once	12	CASSSQRDEQYF	TGTGCCAGCAGCTCTCAGCGGGACGAGCAGTACTTC
TRBV9	TRBJ2-7	TRBD2	-	14	CASSPALAGVEQYF	TGTGCCAGCAGTCCCGCCCTAGCGGGAGTCGAGCAGTACTTC
TRBV5-4	TRBJ1-2	-	-	12	CASSSYSYGYTF	TGTGCCAGCAGCAGTTACAGCTATGGCTACACCTTC
TRBV5-6	TRBJ1-3	TRBD1	-	14	CASSWGQSGNTIYF	TGTGCCAGCAGCTGGGGACAGTCTGGAAACACCATATATTTT
TRBV6-6	TRBJ2-1	-	-	14	CASSTYKGNNEQFF	TGTGCCAGCAGTACCTATAAGGGGAACAATGAGCAGTTCTTC
TRBV7-8	TRBJ2-1	-	-	16	CASSLFGGTKENEQFF	TGTGCCAGCAGCTTATTTGGGGGGACCAAGGAGAATGAGCAGTTCTTC
TRBV14	TRBJ1-1	-	-	12	CASSPLNTEAFF	TGTGCCAGCAGCCCGCTGAACACTGAAGCTTTCTTT
TRBV5-4	TRBJ2-7	-	once	14	CASSLQGRAYEQYF	TGTGCCAGCAGCTTACAGGGTCGAGCCTACGAGCAGTACTTC
TRBV29-1	TRBJ2-1	-	once	13	CSVSRSGSVEQFF	TGCAGCGTGTCGCGATCAGGATCAGTTGAGCAGTTCTTC
TRBV5-1	TRBJ2-7	TRBD1	-	13	CASSQGTGVEQYF	TGCGCCAGCAGCCAAGGGACAGGGGTAGAGCAGTACTTC
TRBV27	TRBJ1-2	-	-	13	CASSSLSGYGYTF	TGTGCCAGCAGTTCGTTATCGGGGTATGGCTACACCTTC